This TCR beta chain was recovered during a study of blood T cell repertoires in COVID-19. About the study: Some COVID-19 samples were acute and others convalescent; all came from the United States, Italy and Spain. Sample material is recorded as cDNA or gDNA derived from T cells, B-cell-depleted T cells, or PBMCs.

Per germline, CDR1 MDHEN and CDR2 SYDVKM. With 6 bases clipped from V and 7 bases from J, the junction kept 9 bases outside the gene matches. The CDR3 sequence is 14 residues long. Methods used by the authors: Amplification from reference gene primers served as the basis for estimated nucleated cell counts. Sequencing was performed with immunoSEQ multiplex PCR; in TCRdb, only in-frame clones are kept and a portion is missing. That table gives V, J and clone size, and the DNA gave D and trimming. Of approximately 80,000 clones in the sample, roughly 76% are singletons; the top ten hold 15% to 20%. The sequence was obtained from a man between 65 and 85 years old with active or convalescent COVID-19. The sample comprised peripheral blood. V gene TRBV28 combines with J gene TRBJ1-2, with 9 bases lining up with TRBD1. Here the CDR3 reads CASSSGQGRVGYTF. The CDR3 region has the DNA TGTGCCAGCAGCTCGGGACAGGGAAGGGTTGGCTACACCTTC.